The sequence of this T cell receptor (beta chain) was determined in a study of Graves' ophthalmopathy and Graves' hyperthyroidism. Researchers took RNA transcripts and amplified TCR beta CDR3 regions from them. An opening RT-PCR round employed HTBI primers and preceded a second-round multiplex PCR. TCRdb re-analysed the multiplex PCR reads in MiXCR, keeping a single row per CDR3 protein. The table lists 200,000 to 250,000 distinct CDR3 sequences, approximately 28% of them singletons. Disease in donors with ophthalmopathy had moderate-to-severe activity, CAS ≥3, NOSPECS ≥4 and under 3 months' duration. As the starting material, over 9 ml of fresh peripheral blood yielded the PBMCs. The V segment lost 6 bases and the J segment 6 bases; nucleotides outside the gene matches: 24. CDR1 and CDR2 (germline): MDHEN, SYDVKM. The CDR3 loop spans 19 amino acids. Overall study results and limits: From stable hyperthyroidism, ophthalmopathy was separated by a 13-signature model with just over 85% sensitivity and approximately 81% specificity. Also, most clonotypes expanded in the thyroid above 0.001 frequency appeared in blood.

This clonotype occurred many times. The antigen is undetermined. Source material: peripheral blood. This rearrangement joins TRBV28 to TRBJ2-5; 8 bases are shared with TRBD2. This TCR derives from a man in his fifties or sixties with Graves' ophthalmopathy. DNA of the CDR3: TGTGCCAGCAGCCTTATTGGGAGTAGCGGGAATCAGAGGGAAAAGACCCAGTACTTC. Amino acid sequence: CASSLIGSSGNQREKTQYF.